This T cell receptor (beta chain) appears in the sequencing data of a study of T cells expressing NK-cell markers. Across the whole study: Obtained from sorted CD3+CD56+NKG2C+, CD3+CD56+NKG2C- and CD3+CD56-NKG2C+ T cells were the TCR beta repertoires. There were seven HCMV-seropositive donors and one seronegative donor among the eight sequenced.

TCRdb re-called the 5' RACE reads; every CDR3 protein appears as one record, without DNA. Its clone listing holds under 200,000 distinct CDR3 sequences. In the case of this clonotype: No antigen is known for it.

Study results and limitations: The CD3+CD56-NKG2C+ fraction of several donors was likewise dominated by these clonotypes. In roughly 6 donors, dominant CD3+CD56+NKG2C+ clones formed 1.0-7.0% of CD8+ cells.

CDR3 length: 17 residues. Germline V gene sequence: CDR1 MGHRA, CDR2 YSYEKL. The TCR sequence derives from a woman between 18 and 75 years old in good health. Sequencing was done on a sample of blood T cells: a sorted CD56 or NKG2C T cell subset, CD4+ or CD8+ T cells, or bulk PBMC T cells (not recorded which). J is TRBJ2-1 and V is TRBV4-1. The CDR3: CASSQVSMRASYNEQFF.